These 19 T cell receptor beta chains were sequenced from one sample in a study of glioma-infiltrating T cells after dendritic cell vaccination. The data were produced by immunoSEQ multiplex PCR, yet TCRdb's version contains in-frame clones alone and is incomplete. The repertoire includes about 49,000 clones, roughly 87% of them detected once, and 11% sits in the top ten. Material: blood, obtained before dendritic cell vaccination. Source of these receptors: a human donor with glioblastoma.

This sequence joins TRBV2 and TRBJ2-7; tentatively, D is TRBD1 (5 bases). CDR1 is SNHLY, CDR2 FYNNEI, per germline. V was trimmed by 1 base and J by 2 bases, leaving 9 bases between them. This CDR3 is built from 14 residues. CDR3 in DNA: TGTGCCAGCAGTGAAGTCAGGGTCCCCTACGAGCAGTACTTC. It is translated as CASSEVRVPYEQYF.

A few counts support this clone. The rearrangement joins TRBV18 to TRBJ2-5, with 7 nucleotides matching TRBD1. The J call may be faulty, since TRBJ2-7 better matches the DNA end. The CDR3 runs 12 residues. Germline assignment: CDR1 KGHSH and CDR2 LQKENI. CDR3 DNA: TGTGCCAGCTCACCGGACAGGCTCGAGCAGTACTTC. Its protein product is CASSPDRLEQYF.

J is TRBJ1-5 and V is TRBV5-5, with no clear D. The V gene's germline CDR1 is SGHKS and CDR2 YYEKEE (reference sequence). V gave up 4 bases and J gave up 7 bases, with 18 bases separating them. CDR3 length: 15 residues. The CDR3 region is CASSERRGDNQPQHF. CDR3 sequence (DNA): TGTGCCAGCAGCGAGAGACGGGGTGACAACCAGCCCCAGCATTTT.

The chain combines TRBV2 with TRBJ2-7; no clear D. Germline V CDR1 and CDR2: SNHLY, FYNNEI. There are 10 residues in the CDR3. V was cut by 7 bases and J by 6 bases, with 7 bases left in between. CDR3 residues: CASNPVEQYF. The CDR3 nucleotides are TGTGCCAGCAACCCGGTCGAGCAGTACTTC.

The V and J genes are TRBV10-3 and TRBJ1-2; 9 nucleotides line up with TRBD1. CDR1 and CDR2 (germline): ENHRY, SYGVKD. Unmatched junction bases numbered 9, after V lost 4 bases and J lost 6 bases. The CDR3 runs 15 residues. The CDR3 nucleotides read TGTGCCATCAGTGGGACAGGGGAATTCCTTGATGGCTACACCTTC. Translating gives CAISGTGEFLDGYTF.

The chain has TRBV4-2 and TRBJ2-3, with 9 positions matching TRBD1. The V gene's germline CDR1 is LGHNA and CDR2 YNFKEQ. This CDR3 has 15 residues. Trimming cost V 1 base and J 6 bases; bases outside gene matches: 5. CDR3 loop: CASSQVGQGLDTQYF. Written as DNA, the CDR3 is TGTGCCAGCAGCCAAGTAGGACAGGGGCTTGATACGCAGTATTTT.

The chain couples TRBV6-6 to TRBJ1-1; maybe TRBD1 (6 bases). V dropped 6 bases and J dropped 1 base, with 12 bases sitting between them. Germline values: CDR1 MNHNY, CDR2 SVGAGI (reference sequence). This CDR3 comprises 14 residues. CDR3 nucleotides: TGTGCCAGCAGACACTTACAGGGGAACACTGAAGCTTTCTTT. Its translation is CASRHLQGNTEAFF.

The CDR3 loop is CASSRTSANTGELFF. The CDR3 nucleotides read TGCGCCAGCAGCCGCACAAGTGCGAACACCGGGGAGCTGTTTTTT. V usage is TRBV5-1 and J usage is TRBJ2-2; no reliable D call. Germline CDR1 SGHRS, CDR2 YFSETQ. V shed 4 bases and J shed 0 bases, with 10 bases lying between them. This CDR3 region has 15 residues.

This sequence joins TRBV5-1 and TRBJ1-6, with D uncertain. Trimming stripped 0 bases from V and 8 bases from J, with 3 bases between. Per germline, CDR1 SGHRS and CDR2 YFSETQ. This CDR3 comprises 12 residues. CDR3 in amino acids: CASSLADSPLHF. The CDR3 region has the DNA TGCGCCAGCAGCTTGGCAGATTCACCCCTCCACTTT.

The chain has TRBV19 and TRBJ2-7; D unresolved. V was cut by 5 bases and J by 6 bases, with 14 bases left in between. This CDR3 comprises 13 residues. Germline CDR1 reads LNHDA; CDR2 reads SQIVND (reference sequence). The DNA for the CDR3 is TGTGCCAGTAGTCCAAGAGGCCCGAGCGAGCAGTACTTC. Translated: CASSPRGPSEQYF.

This clone was observed a few times. J is TRBJ1-2 and V is TRBV6-6, with D tentatively TRBD1 (6 bases). Germline V gene sequence: CDR1 MNHNY, CDR2 SVGAGI (reference sequence). Trimming took 0 bases from V and 5 from J, leaving 7 bases between them. This CDR3 is 13 amino acids long. The CDR3 region is CASSYSGGYGYTF. CDR3 in DNA: TGTGCCAGCAGTTACTCAGGGGGATATGGCTACACCTTC.

To note about this clone: At one of its ends the junction is not consistent with the germline gene, which may arise from a read error. The genes are TRBV6-1 and TRBJ2-3; 7 nucleotides align to TRBD2. The CDR3 covers 16 residues. The germline V gene has CDR1 MNHNS and CDR2 SASEGT. The CDR3 coding sequence is TGTGCCAGCACTGAATGGGGGGGGGTAAGCACAGATACGCAGTATTTT. It specifies CASTEWGGVSTDTQYF.

The gene calls are TRBV18 and TRBJ1-3; no reliable D call. The CDR3 extends over 16 amino acids. Per germline, CDR1 KGHSH and CDR2 LQKENI. The V gene lost 0 bases and the J gene lost 1 base, with 10 bases spanning the gap. CDR3 in amino acids: CASSPPAARSGNTIYF. Here the CDR3 DNA reads TGTGCCAGCTCACCACCGGCCGCCAGGTCTGGAAACACCATATATTTT.

As to this clone: At the DNA level, this CDR3 is encoded by other sequences in the same sample as well. The chain employs TRBV4-1 and TRBJ2-7; 10 nucleotides align to TRBD2. Germline V gene lookup returns CDR1 MGHRA and CDR2 YSYEKL. With V trimmed by 2 bases and J by 3 bases, 1 base remained unmatched. This CDR3 comprises 14 residues. For the CDR3, the DNA is TGCGCCAGCAGCCAACGGACTAGCGGCTACGAGCAGTACTTC. It translates to CASSQRTSGYEQYF.

V gene TRBV9 combines with J gene TRBJ2-2; TRBD2 matches at 8 bases. In germline, CDR1 is SGDLS, CDR2 YYNGEE. This CDR3 has 16 residues. V was pared by 5 bases and J by 2 bases, with 8 bases of the junction left unmatched. CDR3: CASRDFSGTNTGELFF. CDR3 DNA: TGTGCCAGCAGGGATTTTAGCGGGACAAACACCGGGGAGCTGTTTTTT.

Comments on this clone: The sample holds other DNA sequences that translate to the same CDR3. The genes are TRBV5-1 and TRBJ1-6; 7 nucleotides match TRBD1. After removal of 0 bases from V and 3 bases from J, the junction contained 3 bases not matched to a gene. The CDR3 loop spans 16 amino acids. Germline CDR1 SGHRS, CDR2 YFSETQ. This CDR3 is CASSLGGTVYNSPLHF. The CDR3 DNA sequence: TGCGCCAGCAGCTTGGGGGGGACAGTCTATAATTCACCCCTCCACTTT. The full variable domain, completed using reference TRBV5-1 and TRBJ1-6, is KAGVTQTPRYLIKTRGQQVTLSCSPISGHRSVSWYQQTPGQGLQFLFEYFSETQRNKGNFPGRFSGRQFSNSRSEMNVSTLELGDSALYLCASSLGGTVYNSPLHFGNGTRLTVT.

J is TRBJ2-3 and V is TRBV15, with 9 bases fitting TRBD1. The CDR3 has 16 residues. Germline V gene lookup returns CDR1 LNHNV and CDR2 YYDKDF (reference sequence). V lost 4 bases to trimming and J lost 3 bases; unmatched junction nucleotides: 8. The CDR3 loop reads CATSKNTGGWTDTQYF. The CDR3 DNA follows: TGTGCCACCAGCAAAAACACAGGGGGCTGGACAGATACGCAGTATTTT.

This clone came up once. V is TRBV11-2 and J is TRBJ2-5; possible D gene TRBD1, 6 bases. CDR1 is SGHAT, CDR2 FQNNGV, per germline. V dropped 4 bases and J dropped 5 bases, with 14 bases sitting between them. This CDR3 contains 14 residues. The CDR3 spells CASSYRARGETQYF. CDR3 sequence (DNA): TGTGCCAGCAGCTACCGGGCCAGGGGTGAGACCCAGTACTTC.

The rearrangement uses TRBV6-5 and TRBJ2-3; a possible D gene is TRBD2 (5 bases). V was clipped by 0 bases and J by 1 base, with 8 bases between them. The CDR3 covers 15 residues. Germline CDR1 is MNHEY and CDR2 is SVGAGI. The CDR3 loop is CASSYSRAGTDTQYF. CDR3 sequence (DNA): TGTGCCAGCAGTTACTCTAGAGCGGGCACAGATACGCAGTATTTT.